One and the same sample provided the 6 T cell receptor beta chains below, sequenced in a study of cytomegalovirus exposure and HLA in healthy donors (dated by TCRdb to between 2016 and 2019). Preparation of the library involved the immunoSEQ multiplex PCR assay. For the multiplex PCR, a mixture combining 60 forward primers for TCR Vbeta segments and 13 reverse primers for TCR Jbeta segments was used. In its TCRdb copy, this immuneACCESS table keeps in-frame sequences only and misses some clones. Where compared with another copy, unresolved V genes explain less than half of these, and the others have no known cause. The sample yields some 90,000 clones; roughly 76% were counted once. The ten largest clonotypes hold about 2.5% of the sample. The source material was PBMCs. All receptors come from a man between 50 and 59 years old in good health and CMV-seronegative.

V usage is TRBV4-1 and J usage is TRBJ2-2, with a weak D call TRBD2 (5 bases). Germline values: CDR1 MGHRA, CDR2 YSYEKL. The CDR3 is 14 residues long. V dropped 4 bases and J dropped 6 bases, with 12 bases sitting between them. The CDR3 reads CASSLIGESGELFF. The CDR3 DNA sequence: TGCGCCAGCAGCCTAATCGGGGAATCCGGGGAGCTGTTTTTT.

This clone appeared once. The chain's CDR3 is CAWTELRGGYGYTF. The CDR3 nucleotides read TGTGCCTGGACTGAACTCAGGGGCGGCTATGGCTACACCTTC. This chain uses TRBV30 with TRBJ1-2; perhaps TRBD1 as D (6 bases). Germline CDR1 reads GTSNPN; CDR2 reads SVGIG (reference sequence). There are 14 residues in the CDR3. Trimming left V 4 bases short and J 4 bases short, with 16 bases between.

The chain links TRBV27 to TRBJ2-7; no definite D call. This CDR3 region has 10 residues. Germline V gene lookup returns CDR1 MNHEY and CDR2 SMNVEV (reference sequence). Trimming took off 8 bases at V and 3 bases at J, with 5 bases between the two ends. CDR3 nucleotide sequence: TGTGCCAGCGGCCGCTACGAGCAGTACTTC. This sequence encodes CASGRYEQYF.

The genes are TRBV2 and TRBJ2-2; perhaps TRBD1 as D (5 bases). Trimming cost V 2 bases and J 1 base, with 8 bases left between them. The V gene's germline CDR1 is SNHLY and CDR2 FYNNEI. The CDR3 consists of 15 residues. The CDR3 loop is CASSERQGNTGELFF. The CDR3, as DNA: TGTGCCAGCAGTGAAAGGCAGGGGAACACCGGGGAGCTGTTTTTT.

CDR3 residues: CASSREQGTTEAFF. The CDR3 DNA reads as TGTGCCAGCAGCCGAGAACAGGGGACCACTGAAGCTTTCTTT. The chain couples TRBV4-2 to TRBJ1-1; 7 bases agree with TRBD1. CDR3 length equals 14 residues. The ends lost 4 bases at V and 4 bases at J; junction bases unmatched: 6. Germline CDR1 reads LGHNA; CDR2 reads YNFKEQ.

The V and J genes are TRBV6-5 and TRBJ2-2; D perhaps matches TRBD1 (5 bases). This CDR3 has 16 amino acids. V dropped 0 bases and J dropped 4 bases, with 12 bases sitting between them. Germline V gene sequence: CDR1 MNHEY, CDR2 SVGAGI. The CDR3 region has the DNA TGTGCCAGCAGTTACTCAACGTTAGGGGTCACCGGGGAGCTGTTTTTT. It encodes CASSYSTLGVTGELFF.